This is a list of T cell receptor beta chains from one sample in a study of shared T cell receptors in the human thymus. Assay: immunoSEQ multiplex PCR; the TCRdb copy retains only in-frame clones and omits some. The table shows more than 550,000 clones, with 70% to 90% occurring only once. The sample also formed part of further work on human thymus T cells.

Source material: thymocytes. The receptor source for this set is a boy under two years old with a congenital heart defect. Each CDR3 is given with its conserved first and last residue. Fields, in order: V gene, J gene, D gene, clone size, CDR3 protein, CDR3 DNA. A D gene is named only where the DNA matches it firmly. Rows may omit the clone size; those that give it use once, few, many or a size class.

V gene: TRBV6-5; J gene: TRBJ2-1; D gene: .; clone size: .; CDR3 protein: CASNPRLGNNEQFF; CDR3 DNA: TGTGCCAGCAATCCCAGGCTCGGAAACAATGAGCAGTTCTTC
V gene: TRBV15; J gene: TRBJ2-7; D gene: TRBD1; clone size: .; CDR3 protein: CATSRPHRDRGGEQYF; CDR3 DNA: TGTGCCACCAGCAGACCCCACCGGGACAGGGGAGGGGAGCAGTACTTC
V gene: TRBV7-9; J gene: TRBJ2-7; D gene: TRBD1; clone size: .; CDR3 protein: CASSGQGASGRGYF; CDR3 DNA: TGTGCCAGCAGCGGACAGGGGGCAAGCGGGAGAGGGTACTTC
V gene: TRBV14; J gene: TRBJ1-1; D gene: TRBD1; clone size: .; CDR3 protein: CASSSGTGTEAFF; CDR3 DNA: TGTGCCAGCAGCTCCGGGACAGGGACTGAAGCTTTCTTT
V gene: TRBV5-4; J gene: TRBJ1-1; D gene: TRBD1; clone size: .; CDR3 protein: CASSSTGGNTEAFF; CDR3 DNA: TGTGCCAGCAGCTCTACAGGGGGCAACACTGAAGCTTTCTTT
V gene: TRBV23-1; J gene: TRBJ2-7; D gene: TRBD2; clone size: .; CDR3 protein: CASSRGDSYEQYF; CDR3 DNA: TGCGCCAGCAGCCGGGGGGACTCCTACGAGCAGTACTTC
V gene: TRBV14; J gene: TRBJ2-1; D gene: .; clone size: few; CDR3 protein: CASSLGGLSSYNEQFF; CDR3 DNA: TGTGCCAGCAGCCTCGGGGGGCTAAGCTCCTACAATGAGCAGTTCTTC
V gene: TRBV14; J gene: TRBJ2-2; D gene: .; clone size: .; CDR3 protein: CASSQDLPGTLPGELFF; CDR3 DNA: TGTGCCAGCAGCCAAGACTTGCCAGGGACTCTCCCCGGGGAGCTGTTTTTT
V gene: TRBV7-9; J gene: TRBJ1-4; D gene: .; clone size: .; CDR3 protein: CASTDSADNNEKLFF; CDR3 DNA: TGTGCCAGCACCGACTCGGCGGATAACAATGAAAAACTGTTTTTT
V gene: TRBV9; J gene: TRBJ1-6; D gene: TRBD1; clone size: .; CDR3 protein: CASSARDRYNSPLHF; CDR3 DNA: TGTGCCAGCAGCGCCCGGGACAGGTATAATTCACCCCTCCACTTT
V gene: TRBV19; J gene: TRBJ1-5; D gene: .; clone size: once; CDR3 protein: CASRGHGNQPQHF; CDR3 DNA: TGTGCCAGTAGAGGACACGGCAATCAGCCCCAGCATTTT
V gene: TRBV10-3; J gene: TRBJ1-1; D gene: .; clone size: .; CDR3 protein: CAISESITGPSTEAFF; CDR3 DNA: TGTGCCATCAGTGAGTCGATTACAGGGCCGAGCACTGAAGCTTTCTTT
V gene: TRBV5-1; J gene: TRBJ2-7; D gene: TRBD2; clone size: .; CDR3 protein: CASSGSGGTYEQYF; CDR3 DNA: TGCGCCAGCAGCGGTAGCGGGGGGACCTACGAGCAGTACTTC
V gene: TRBV19; J gene: TRBJ1-5; D gene: TRBD1; clone size: .; CDR3 protein: CASTMDRVNQPQHF; CDR3 DNA: TGTGCCAGTACCATGGACAGGGTAAATCAGCCCCAGCATTTT
V gene: TRBV28; J gene: TRBJ2-1; D gene: TRBD1; clone size: .; CDR3 protein: CASSVPQGQGFYNEQFF; CDR3 DNA: TGTGCCAGCAGTGTACCCCAGGGACAGGGTTTTTACAATGAGCAGTTCTTC
V gene: TRBV28; J gene: TRBJ1-2; D gene: .; clone size: .; CDR3 protein: CASSPTPESNYGYTF; CDR3 DNA: TGTGCCAGCAGTCCCACCCCAGAATCTAACTATGGCTACACCTTC
V gene: TRBV2; J gene: TRBJ2-7; D gene: TRBD1; clone size: .; CDR3 protein: CASRQGSSYEQYF; CDR3 DNA: TGTGCCAGCCGACAGGGTAGCTCCTACGAGCAGTACTTC
V gene: TRBV29-1; J gene: TRBJ2-5; D gene: TRBD2; clone size: .; CDR3 protein: CSVKTVGLAGQETQYF; CDR3 DNA: TGCAGCGTCAAAACCGTGGGACTAGCGGGCCAAGAGACCCAGTACTTC
V gene: TRBV5-1; J gene: TRBJ2-7; D gene: .; clone size: .; CDR3 protein: CAPSEEQYF; CDR3 DNA: TGCGCCCCCAGCGAGGAGCAGTACTTC
V gene: TRBV10-3; J gene: TRBJ2-5; D gene: .; clone size: once; CDR3 protein: CAISERTGNQETQYF; CDR3 DNA: TGTGCCATCAGTGAGCGTACAGGGAACCAAGAGACCCAGTACTTC